These 13 T cell receptor beta chains came from one sample sequenced in a study of metastatic and nonmetastatic thyroid tumors. Thyroid surgery was performed in patients who had received no treatment beforehand. From the PCR reads, TCRdb re-called clones with MiXCR. The table lists roughly 23,000 clones, 20% to 25% of them singletons. Sequenced input: blood. The receptors derive from a male donor with papillary thyroid cancer or a benign thyroid nodule (not recorded which). Some clones in this sample may be carry-over from other donors' samples.

A word on this clone: A junction end diverges from the germline sequence, so it may reflect a read error. V and J are TRBV5-1 and TRBJ2-3; D not resolved. The CDR3 runs 14 residues. Germline V gives CDR1 SGHRS, CDR2 YFSETQ. For the CDR3, the DNA is TGCGCCAGCGGCTTAATGAGCGGCACAGATACGCAGTATTTT. Its translation is CASGLMSGTDTQYF.

This clone was counted many times. The chain carries TRBV4-1 and TRBJ2-1; D might be TRBD1 or TRBD2, each matching 5 bases. Looked up from germline, CDR1 is MGHRA and CDR2 is YSYEKL. The CDR3 extends over 16 amino acids. Trimming shortened V by 2 bases and J by 2 bases, and 13 bases separated the two germline ends. CDR3 sequence: CASSQRPGPPYNEQFF. CDR3 DNA: TGCGCCAGCAGCCAACGACCGGGACCACCCTACAATGAGCAGTTCTTC.

This chain joins TRBV20-1 and TRBJ2-7, with D unresolved. CDR3 size: 12 residues. CDR1 and CDR2 from the germline V gene are DFQATT and SNEGSKA (reference sequence). V was cut by 3 bases and J by 4 bases, with 10 bases left in between. CDR3 bases: TGCAGTGCTAGGGCGCAAAGGTACGAGCAGTACTTC. Amino acid sequence: CSARAQRYEQYF.

This clone was detected only a few times. This chain joins TRBV6-4 and TRBJ2-1; 8 bases line up with TRBD2. This CDR3 contains 15 residues. The germline gives CDR1 MRHNA, CDR2 SNTAGT. V lost 4 bases to trimming and J lost 9 bases; unmatched junction nucleotides: 11. As DNA, the CDR3 is TGTGCCAGCAGTGCCGCGGGTGGGGCGGGGGGTGAGCAGTTCTTC. It yields the protein CASSAAGGAGGEQFF.

This clone has ten or more counts. V and J are TRBV24-1 and TRBJ2-1, with a weak D call TRBD2 (6 bases). The CDR3 contains 14 residues. Trimming removed 5 bases from V and 7 bases from J, with 14 bases in between. Germline CDR1 is KGHDR and CDR2 is SFDVKD. The CDR3 region has the DNA TGTGCCACCAGTGCCCCCGGGACTGCGAATGAGCAGTTCTTC. This gives the protein CATSAPGTANEQFF.

Many counts were recorded for this clone. The V gene is TRBV20-1, the J gene TRBJ2-7, with D uncertain. V was pared by 5 bases and J by 5 bases, with 19 bases between. Germline lookup yields CDR1 DFQATT and CDR2 SNEGSKA (reference sequence). The CDR3 covers 14 residues. CDR3 DNA sequence: TGCAGTGCTTTAAGCGAGCTGGGGTCAAACGAGCAGTACTTC. Translated, it gives CSALSELGSNEQYF.

The table lists this clone with many counts. The rearrangement uses TRBV20-1 and TRBJ2-2; perhaps TRBD2 as D (7 bases). Between the trimmed V and J ends, which lost 6 bases and 6 bases, there was a span of 14 bases. This CDR3 is 13 amino acids long. CDR1 DFQATT and CDR2 SNEGSKA come from the germline V gene (reference sequence). CDR3 bases: TGCAGTGCGGAAAGGGGGAGGGCCGGGGAGCTGTTTTTT. Encoded protein: CSAERGRAGELFF.

This clone is medium-sized by share. The chain joins TRBV2 to TRBJ2-7; D is ambiguous. The CDR3 is made up of 13 amino acids. Trimming took off 0 bases at V and 3 bases at J, with 6 bases between the two ends. The germline V gene encodes CDR1 SNHLY and CDR2 FYNNEI. For the CDR3, the DNA is TGTGCCAGCAGTGAAGCGTTCGTCTACGAGCAGTACTTC. Amino acids: CASSEAFVYEQYF. Based on the CDR3 plus reference TRBV2 and TRBJ2-7, the full variable domain is EPEVTQTPSHQVTQMGQEVILRCVPISNHLYFYWYRQILGQKVEFLVSFYNNEISEKSEIFDDQFSVERPDGSNFTLKIRSTKLEDSAMYFCASSEAFVYEQYFGPGTRLTVT.

This clone has at least ten counts. The J gene is TRBJ1-1, the V gene TRBV5-5; a weak D match, TRBD1 (5 bases). The V and J ends lost 3 bases and 8 bases respectively, with 17 bases between them. The CDR3 spans 14 residues. Germline-derived CDR1 and CDR2 are SGHKS and YYEKEE (reference sequence). CDR3 sequence (DNA): TGTGCCAGCAGCTCGGGGGGGGAAACCTCCGAAGCTTTCTTT. Translation: CASSSGGETSEAFF.

The chain carries TRBV5-5 and TRBJ2-1; D ambiguous. V dropped 0 bases and J dropped 7 bases, with 8 bases sitting between them. Germline V gene sequence: CDR1 SGHKS, CDR2 YYEKEE (reference sequence). The CDR3 loop spans 13 amino acids. CDR3 amino acids: CASSLASLNEQFF. The CDR3 DNA reads TGTGCCAGCAGCTTGGCGAGTCTAAATGAGCAGTTCTTC.

This clone was seen repeatedly, ten times or more. This chain links TRBV27 with TRBJ2-5; tentatively, D is TRBD1 (5 bases). CDR1 is MNHEY and CDR2 is SMNVEV in the germline V gene (reference sequence). The CDR3 runs 12 residues. Trimming removed 6 bases at V and 3 bases at J, with 8 bases between. The CDR3 DNA reads TGTGCCAGCAGCACAGGAGAAGAGACCCAGTACTTC. Translation gives CASSTGEETQYF.

By share of the sample, this clone is medium-sized. The rearrangement uses TRBV15 and TRBJ2-2; D is uncertain. Trimming took 3 bases from V and 7 from J, leaving 12 bases between them. The CDR3 is 14 amino acids. CDR1 LNHNV and CDR2 YYDKDF come from the germline V gene (reference sequence). DNA of the CDR3: TGTGCCACCAGCAGCCGCGTAAGAAGCGGGGAGCTGTTTTTT. Amino acid sequence: CATSSRVRSGELFF.

This clone has ten or more counts. J is TRBJ2-7 and V is TRBV2, with TRBD1 matching over 7 bases. V was pared by 4 bases and J by 3 bases, with 6 bases of the junction left unmatched. Per the germline V gene, CDR1 is SNHLY and CDR2 is FYNNEI. The CDR3 spans 14 residues. In DNA, the CDR3 is TGTGCCAGCAGTGCCGGCGGACAGGACTACGAGCAGTACTTC. It is translated as CASSAGGQDYEQYF.